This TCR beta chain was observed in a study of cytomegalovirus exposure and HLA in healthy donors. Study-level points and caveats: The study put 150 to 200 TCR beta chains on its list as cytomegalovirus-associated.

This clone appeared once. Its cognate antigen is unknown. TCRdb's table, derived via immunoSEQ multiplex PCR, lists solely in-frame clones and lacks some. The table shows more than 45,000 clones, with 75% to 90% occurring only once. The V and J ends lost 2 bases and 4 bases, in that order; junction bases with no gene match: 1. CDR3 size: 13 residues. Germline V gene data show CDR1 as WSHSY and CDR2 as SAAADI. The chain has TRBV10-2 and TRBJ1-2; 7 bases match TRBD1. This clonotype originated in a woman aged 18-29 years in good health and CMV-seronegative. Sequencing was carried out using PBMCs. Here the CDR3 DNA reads TGCGCCAGCAGTGAGACAGGGGCCTATGGCTACACCTTC. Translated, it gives CASSETGAYGYTF.